The text below deals with one TCR beta chain. Between the trimmed V and J ends, which lost 4 bases and 6 bases, there was a span of 13 bases. The CDR3 runs to 14 residues. Looked up from germline, CDR1 is SGDLS and CDR2 is YYNGEE. This specimen belongs to a study of control samples from healthy donors and cancer patients. Profiling relied on immunoSEQ multiplex PCR, and the TCRdb table lists in-frame clones only, not all of them. This sample has 350,000 to 450,000 clones, with 75% to 95% found just once. The material sequenced was PBMCs. The chain has TRBV9 and TRBJ2-2; TRBD1 or TRBD2 may be the D gene (6 bases each). The receptor was isolated from a man aged 35 to 55 with head and neck cancer. The CDR3 DNA sequence: TGTGCCAGCAGCCCCTTCGGGGGCGCCGGGGAGCTGTTTTTT. Protein product: CASSPFGGAGELFF.